These 25 T cell receptor beta chains were all obtained from the same sample, sequenced in a study of cytomegalovirus exposure and HLA in healthy donors. PCR employed 60 Vbeta and 13 Jbeta primers. Clones were read by immunoSEQ multiplex PCR, and TCRdb kept only the in-frame ones, dropping some. The profile shows about 150,000 clones, 77% of them singletons. Sequences were obtained from PBMCs. The receptors derive from a male donor in good health and CMV-seronegative.

This chain links TRBV11-2 with TRBJ1-4; no clear D gene. The germline V gene has CDR1 SGHAT and CDR2 FQNNGV. CDR3 length equals 15 residues. V lost 4 bases and J 7 bases, leaving 16 bases between the germline ends. The CDR3 loop is CASSSPGSGGEKLFF. DNA of the CDR3: TGTGCCAGCAGCTCCCCCGGGTCCGGAGGTGAAAAACTGTTTTTT.

This chain connects TRBV5-1 to TRBJ2-7, with a possible D match to TRBD1 (7 bases). The germline gives CDR1 SGHRS, CDR2 YFSETQ. V was clipped by 4 bases and J by 4 bases, with 9 bases between them. This CDR3 comprises 12 residues. CDR3 loop: CASSAGQYEQYF. The CDR3 DNA reads as TGCGCCAGCAGCGCGGGACAGTACGAGCAGTACTTC.

The CDR3 protein is CSVEVGGSGRAETQYF. CDR3 DNA sequence: TGCAGCGTTGAAGTGGGAGGGTCGGGTCGCGCAGAGACCCAGTACTTC. This rearrangement joins TRBV29-1 to TRBJ2-5, with 7 bases fitting TRBD2. Germline V gene lookup returns CDR1 SQVTM and CDR2 ANQGSEA. This CDR3 has 16 residues. The junction had 12 bases not matched to a gene; V was cut back by 1 base and J by 4 bases.

The genes are TRBV13 and TRBJ2-1; 10 nucleotides agree with TRBD1. V was pared by 0 bases and J by 7 bases, with 9 bases of the junction left unmatched. Germline-derived CDR1 and CDR2 are PRHDT and FYEKMQ (reference sequence). This CDR3 region has 17 residues. CDR3 in amino acids: CASSLGLSRTGGNEQFF. The CDR3 nucleotides read TGTGCCAGCAGCTTAGGCCTAAGTAGGACAGGGGGGAATGAGCAGTTCTTC.

This clone came up once. V usage is TRBV27 and J usage is TRBJ2-7; TRBD2 matches 9 bases. The V and J ends lost 6 bases and 7 bases, in that order; junction bases with no gene match: 4. Germline lookup yields CDR1 MNHEY and CDR2 SMNVEV (reference sequence). The CDR3 is 12 residues long. The CDR3 nucleotides are TGTGCCAGCAGCGCGGGGGGGGGAGAGCAGTACTTC. This sequence encodes CASSAGGGEQYF.

This rearrangement joins TRBV9 to TRBJ2-5, with D possibly matching TRBD2 (6 bases). V lost 4 bases, J lost 1 base, and 14 bases lay in between. This CDR3 has 15 amino acids. In germline, CDR1 is SGDLS, CDR2 YYNGEE. The CDR3 DNA sequence: TGTGCCAGCAGCCCTTCGGGAGCCTTCCAAGAGACCCAGTACTTC. This codes for CASSPSGAFQETQYF.

This clone showed up just once. The rearrangement links TRBV7-8 to TRBJ2-5; tentatively, D is TRBD2 (6 bases). CDR1 and CDR2 (germline): SGHVS, FQNEAQ. The ends were cut back, 5 bases at V and 2 bases at J, with 18 bases in the middle. The CDR3 consists of 16 residues. CDR3 in amino acids: CASSPYGWRGQETQYF. The CDR3 nucleotides read TGTGCCAGCAGCCCCTATGGTTGGAGGGGTCAAGAGACCCAGTACTTC. The whole variable domain, filled in from reference TRBV7-8 and TRBJ2-5, reads GAGVSQSPRYKVAKRGQDVALRCDPISGHVSLFWYQQALGQGPEFLTYFQNEAQLDKSGLPSDRFFAERPEGSVSTLKIQRTQQEDSAVYLCASSPYGWRGQETQYFGPGTRLLVL.

This rearrangement joins TRBV27 to TRBJ1-2, with a possible D match to TRBD1 (5 bases). There are 14 residues in the CDR3. V gave up 3 bases and J gave up 3 bases, with 11 bases separating them. Germline V gives CDR1 MNHEY, CDR2 SMNVEV (reference sequence). Here the CDR3 DNA reads TGTGCCAGCAGTTTGATCCCAGGGCACTATGGCTACACCTTC. It translates to CASSLIPGHYGYTF.

The sample holds one count of this clone. This chain uses TRBV6-6 with TRBJ1-2, with unresolved D. CDR1 MNHNY and CDR2 SVGAGI come from the germline V gene (reference sequence). The CDR3 runs to 16 residues. Trimming removed 5 bases from V and 0 bases from J, with 16 bases in between. CDR3 protein: CASSNPGWLANYGYTF. The CDR3 nucleotides read TGTGCCAGCAGTAACCCTGGGTGGCTAGCTAACTATGGCTACACCTTC.

The chain has TRBV11-2 and TRBJ2-3; TRBD2 matches at 9 bases. Germline V CDR1 and CDR2: SGHAT, FQNNGV. This CDR3 contains 16 residues. V lost 2 bases to trimming and J lost 1 base; unmatched junction nucleotides: 4. CDR3 loop: CASSLTSGSRTDTQYF. DNA of the CDR3: TGTGCCAGCAGCTTAACTAGCGGGTCTCGCACAGATACGCAGTATTTT. Full variable domain (outside the CDR3, taken from reference TRBV11-2 and TRBJ2-3): EAGVAQSPRYKIIEKRQSVAFWCNPISGHATLYWYQQILGQGPKLLIQFQNNGVVDDSQLPKDRFSAERLKGVDSTLKIQPAKLEDSAVYLCASSLTSGSRTDTQYFGPGTRLTVL.

CDR3 protein: CASSETGWFYEQYF. Here the CDR3 DNA reads TGTGCCAGCAGTGAGACAGGGTGGTTCTACGAGCAGTACTTC. The V gene is TRBV6-1, the J gene TRBJ2-7; 7 positions agree with TRBD1. The CDR3 spans 14 residues. Germline loops: CDR1 MNHNS, CDR2 SASEGT. The V segment lost 3 bases and the J segment 3 bases; nucleotides outside the gene matches: 5.

This clone occurred once. This chain joins TRBV6-1 and TRBJ2-3, with 9 bases matching TRBD2. The CDR3 contains 16 residues. Trimming at V came to 0 bases and at J to 7 bases, leaving 8 bases not matched to a gene. CDR1 is MNHNS, CDR2 SASEGT, per germline. Written as DNA, the CDR3 is TGTGCCAGCAGTGAAGCTTCCAGCGGGGGGCAATATACGCAGTATTTT. Amino acid sequence: CASSEASSGGQYTQYF.

The gene calls are TRBV25-1 and TRBJ2-1; a weak D match, TRBD1 (5 bases). CDR3 length equals 16 residues. The V end lost 0 bases, the J end lost 4 bases, and 13 bases lay between the germline ends. Germline V lookup: CDR1 MGHDK, CDR2 SYGVNS. The CDR3 protein is CASSEYASQGYNEQFF. The CDR3 coding sequence is TGTGCCAGCAGTGAATACGCGTCCCAGGGTTACAATGAGCAGTTCTTC.

This clone showed up just once. This chain links TRBV4-2 with TRBJ2-5; 7 nucleotides align to TRBD2. CDR1 is LGHNA, CDR2 YNFKEQ, per germline. This CDR3 has 15 residues. Germline trimming cut 0 bases from V and 5 bases from J; bases unmatched to any gene: 6. The CDR3 spells CASSQDLTSWETQYF. The DNA for the CDR3 is TGTGCCAGCAGCCAAGACTTGACTAGCTGGGAGACCCAGTACTTC.

This clone was detected a few times. The chain employs TRBV4-1 and TRBJ1-2; a possible D gene is TRBD1 (6 bases). The CDR3 extends over 13 amino acids. V was clipped by 0 bases and J by 5 bases, with 7 bases between them. Germline CDR1 and CDR2: MGHRA and YSYEKL. The CDR3 DNA is TGCGCCAGCAGCCAAGAAACAGGGTATGGCTACACCTTC. Translation: CASSQETGYGYTF.

This sequence joins TRBV6-1 and TRBJ2-5; a possible D gene is TRBD2 (7 bases). The germline CDR1 and CDR2 sequences are MNHNS and SASEGT. The V gene lost 6 bases and the J gene lost 4 bases, with 15 bases spanning the gap. This CDR3 has 14 amino acids. CDR3 region: CASRKGGGGETQYF. CDR3 nucleotide sequence: TGTGCCAGCAGGAAGGGGGGCGGGGGAGAGACCCAGTACTTC.

This clone came up once. The gene calls are TRBV7-9 and TRBJ1-3; 8 bases map to TRBD1. The V and J ends lost 3 bases and 3 bases, in that order; junction bases with no gene match: 13. The CDR3 sequence is 18 residues long. CDR1 and CDR2 (germline): SEHNR, FQNEAQ (reference sequence). Here the CDR3 reads CASSFPPQKDRVGNTIYF. The CDR3 coding sequence is TGTGCCAGCAGCTTTCCTCCGCAAAAGGACAGGGTTGGAAACACCATATATTTT.

In DNA, the CDR3 is TGTGCCAGCCTCACGGAGGAGGGAAGCAATCAGCCCCAGCATTTT. Translated, it gives CASLTEEGSNQPQHF. V is TRBV19 and J is TRBJ1-5; the D is unclear. Between the trimmed V and J ends, which lost 9 bases and 1 base, there was a span of 16 bases. CDR3 length equals 15 residues. Germline V gives CDR1 LNHDA, CDR2 SQIVND (reference sequence).

This sequence joins TRBV7-9 and TRBJ2-3, with a weak D call TRBD1 (5 bases). Germline V gives CDR1 SEHNR, CDR2 FQNEAQ (reference sequence). Trimming left V 6 bases short and J 6 bases short, with 7 bases between. The CDR3 length is 11 residues. Here the CDR3 reads CASRPGDTQYF. The CDR3, as DNA: TGTGCCAGCAGACCAGGGGATACGCAGTATTTT.

This clone appeared a few times. This sequence joins TRBV11-3 and TRBJ1-4; D unclear. Germline V gene lookup returns CDR1 SGHNT and CDR2 YENEEA. The germline V and J ends were trimmed by 2 bases and 1 base, with 17 bases remaining between them. The CDR3 has 18 amino acids. The CDR3 nucleotides are TGTGCCAGCAGCTTAAGGAGGCATCTGCTCCAAACTAATGAAAAACTGTTTTTT. This codes for CASSLRRHLLQTNEKLFF.

In regard to this clone: The junction departs from the called germline gene at one end, perhaps through a read error. The rearrangement joins TRBV19 to TRBJ2-4; D perhaps matches TRBD2 (5 bases). This CDR3 contains 14 residues. Germline V lookup: CDR1 LNHDA, CDR2 SQIVND (reference sequence). CDR3 sequence (DNA): TGTGCCAGTACGGAGACCCTAGCCAAAAACAGTCAGTACTTC. Its translation is CASTETLAKNSQYF.

This chain connects TRBV15 to TRBJ2-5; the match to TRBD2 covers 13 bases. The closer fit of TRBJ2-7 to the DNA end suggests the J call may be wrong. Looked up from germline, CDR1 is LNHNV and CDR2 is YYDKDF (reference sequence). The CDR3 runs to 17 residues. The CDR3 DNA sequence: TGTGCCACCAGAGGACTAGCGGGAGTTGGTACACCCTACGAGCAGTACTTC. It yields the protein CATRGLAGVGTPYEQYF.

The V call is TRBV9, the J call TRBJ2-5, with TRBD2 matching over 11 bases. CDR1 is SGDLS and CDR2 is YYNGEE in the germline V gene. After removal of 0 bases from V and 5 bases from J, the junction contained 6 bases not matched to a gene. This CDR3 is 16 amino acids long. For the CDR3, the DNA is TGTGCCAGCAGCGTAGTGGTAGCGGGGGGGCTGGAGACCCAGTACTTC. Protein: CASSVVVAGGLETQYF.

The rearrangement uses TRBV19 and TRBJ2-1, with TRBD2 identical over 11 bases. The V and J ends lost 4 bases and 2 bases, in that order; junction bases with no gene match: 7. Germline CDR1 is LNHDA and CDR2 is SQIVND (reference sequence). The CDR3 is 17 residues long. CDR3 nucleotides: TGTGCCAGTAGTACGGAGGGACTAGCGGAAGCCTACAATGAGCAGTTCTTC. It translates to CASSTEGLAEAYNEQFF.

The chain combines TRBV11-1 with TRBJ1-1; 8 bases map to TRBD1. J lost 4 bases, V lost 1 base, and 8 bases had no gene match. CDR1 SGHAT and CDR2 FQDESV come from the germline V gene (reference sequence). The CDR3 is 16 residues long. CDR3 sequence reads: CASSLGETGARTEAFF. DNA for the CDR3: TGTGCCAGCAGCTTAGGGGAGACAGGGGCGCGCACTGAAGCTTTCTTT.